The 15 T cell receptor beta chains below were found in one sample sequenced in a study of blood T cell repertoires in COVID-19 (TCRdb year 2020). The receptor library was made with the immunoSEQ multiplex PCR assay. Sourced from immuneACCESS, this table was stored by TCRdb with only in-frame sequences that have V and J called. A share of the clones is absent; for the studies checked, an unresolved V gene accounts for under half, and the remainder has no known explanation. The table for this sample lists under 400,000 clones; 85% to 90% of them were counted only once. The top ten clones comprise 6.5% of the sample. The sequenced sample was peripheral blood. Every receptor here comes from a young man with active or convalescent COVID-19.

This rearrangement joins TRBV10-3 to TRBJ2-7; 13 bases are shared with TRBD2. The CDR3 loop spans 15 amino acids. J gave up 0 bases and V 4 bases, and 0 bases lay outside the gene matches. Germline CDR1 ENHRY, CDR2 SYGVKD. The CDR3 nucleotides are TGTGCCATCAGTGGGACTAGCGGGAGCTCCTACGAGCAGTACTTC. Its protein product is CAISGTSGSSYEQYF.

The chain links TRBV19 to TRBJ1-6, with 9 bases aligning to TRBD1. With 5 bases clipped from V and 9 bases from J, the junction kept 8 bases outside the gene matches. There are 15 residues in the CDR3. Germline V gene data show CDR1 as LNHDA and CDR2 as SQIVND (reference sequence). The CDR3 loop is CASSDRDRVISPLHF. In nucleotides, the CDR3 is TGTGCCAGTAGTGACCGGGACAGGGTTATTTCACCCCTCCACTTT.

The rearrangement links TRBV4-3 to TRBJ2-1; D gene unclear. Germline CDR1 LGHNA, CDR2 YSLEER. This CDR3 spans 13 amino acids. The V end was cut by 0 bases, the J end by 6 bases, with 6 bases between. The CDR3 region is CASSQESFNEQFF. In nucleotides, the CDR3 is TGCGCCAGCAGCCAAGAATCATTCAATGAGCAGTTCTTC.

J is TRBJ1-5 and V is TRBV11-3; 8 bases fit TRBD1. Germline V gene data show CDR1 as SGHNT and CDR2 as YENEEA. V trimming: 8 bases; J trimming: 8 bases; junction bases outside the gene matches: 17. CDR3 size: 16 residues. CDR3 in DNA: TGTGCCAGCTACAGCAGGGGGCCATTCGCGTTCGAGCCCCAGCATTTT. Protein: CASYSRGPFAFEPQHF.

The J gene is TRBJ1-1, the V gene TRBV6-5; 10 bases fit TRBD1. The germline gives CDR1 MNHEY, CDR2 SVGAGI. V lost 7 bases and J lost 3; bases outside the gene matches: 8. The CDR3 sequence is 15 residues long. CDR3 DNA sequence: TGTGCCAGCATCGTGGGACAGGGGCGTTACACTGAAGCTTTCTTT. It specifies CASIVGQGRYTEAFF.

The chain couples TRBV9 to TRBJ2-1; 8 bases are a match to TRBD2. The germline V gene encodes CDR1 SGDLS and CDR2 YYNGEE. The J segment lost 13 bases and the V segment lost 4 bases, leaving 10 bases of the junction unmatched. The CDR3 has 13 residues. The CDR3, as DNA: TGTGCCAGCAGCCCACCGGGACTAGTTTCCCAGTTCTTC. Translated: CASSPPGLVSQFF.

V gene TRBV28 combines with J gene TRBJ1-1; TRBD1 matches 9 bases. The CDR3 consists of 14 residues. J lost 0 bases, V lost 4 bases, and 0 bases had no gene match. Germline-derived CDR1 and CDR2 are MDHEN and SYDVKM. Here the CDR3 reads CASSWDRVNTEAFF. DNA for the CDR3: TGTGCCAGCAGTTGGGACAGGGTGAACACTGAAGCTTTCTTT.

This clone was seen a single time. The sample holds other DNA sequences that translate to the same CDR3. The DNA for the CDR3 is TGTGCCAGCAGCTTGGGGGGACAGGGAAACTATGGCTACACCTTC. Its protein product is CASSLGGQGNYGYTF. This chain connects TRBV7-9 to TRBJ1-2; 9 bases match TRBD1. The CDR3 is 15 residues long. Trimming at V came to 3 bases and at J to 2 bases, leaving 4 bases not matched to a gene. The germline V gene has CDR1 SEHNR and CDR2 FQNEAQ (reference sequence).

This sequence joins TRBV28 and TRBJ2-1; D not resolved. The CDR3 length is 12 residues. Trimming removed 3 bases at V and 3 bases at J, with 3 bases between. Germline lookup yields CDR1 MDHEN and CDR2 SYDVKM. Written as DNA, the CDR3 is TGTGCCAGCAGTTTTCTCTACAATGAGCAGTTCTTC. As protein: CASSFLYNEQFF.

This clone was found once. This rearrangement joins TRBV6-5 to TRBJ2-1; 9 positions agree with TRBD2. CDR3 length: 16 residues. V shed 0 bases and J 6 bases; nucleotides not matched to a gene: 6. Germline assignment: CDR1 MNHEY and CDR2 SVGAGI. Here the CDR3 DNA reads TGTGCCAGCAGTTACTCTCGCGGGAGGGCCGTCAATGAGCAGTTCTTC. Translation: CASSYSRGRAVNEQFF.

The sample holds one count of this clone. The chain has TRBV3-1 (or the pseudogene TRBV3-2) and TRBJ1-3, with D unresolved. Germline CDR1 and CDR2: LGHDT and YNNKEL (reference sequence). The CDR3 has 12 residues. The V end lost 4 bases, the J end lost 4 bases, and 5 bases lay between the germline ends. Here the CDR3 reads CASSPGGNTIYF. For the CDR3, the DNA is TGTGCCAGCAGCCCGGGAGGAAACACCATATATTTT.

This clone was observed once. The chain joins TRBV7-9 to TRBJ1-1; D unresolved. Germline-derived CDR1 and CDR2 are SEHNR and FQNEAQ (reference sequence). This CDR3 is 15 amino acids long. Trimming took 5 bases from V and 2 from J, leaving 15 bases between them. The CDR3 DNA sequence: TGTGCCAGCAGCAGGAGGGAGACTCCAAACACTGAAGCTTTCTTT. It encodes CASSRRETPNTEAFF.

This clone has just a few counts. J is TRBJ1-3 and V is TRBV7-2, with TRBD1 identical over 8 bases. CDR1 and CDR2 (germline): SGHTA, FQGNSA. The CDR3 runs to 15 residues. V lost 5 bases and J lost 2; bases outside the gene matches: 5. CDR3: CASSQDRATGNTIYF. The CDR3, as DNA: TGTGCCAGCAGCCAGGACAGGGCAACTGGAAACACCATATATTTT.

The V and J genes are TRBV7-8 and TRBJ2-7, with 10 nucleotides matching TRBD1. This CDR3 comprises 14 residues. Trimming took 3 bases from V and 6 from J; bases not matched to a gene: 5. CDR1 and CDR2 (germline): SGHVS, FQNEAQ. DNA for the CDR3: TGTGCCAGCAGCTTCCGGGACAGGGGTCCCGAGCAGTACTTC. It codes for CASSFRDRGPEQYF.

V usage is TRBV7-2 and J usage is TRBJ2-5; TRBD1 is a possible D gene (6 bases). This CDR3 contains 15 residues. Germline assignment: CDR1 SGHTA and CDR2 FQGNSA. V was trimmed by 1 base and J by 4 bases, leaving 13 bases between them. CDR3 sequence: CASSLVQGVPETQYF. CDR3 coding DNA: TGTGCCAGCAGCTTAGTACAGGGCGTACCAGAGACCCAGTACTTC.